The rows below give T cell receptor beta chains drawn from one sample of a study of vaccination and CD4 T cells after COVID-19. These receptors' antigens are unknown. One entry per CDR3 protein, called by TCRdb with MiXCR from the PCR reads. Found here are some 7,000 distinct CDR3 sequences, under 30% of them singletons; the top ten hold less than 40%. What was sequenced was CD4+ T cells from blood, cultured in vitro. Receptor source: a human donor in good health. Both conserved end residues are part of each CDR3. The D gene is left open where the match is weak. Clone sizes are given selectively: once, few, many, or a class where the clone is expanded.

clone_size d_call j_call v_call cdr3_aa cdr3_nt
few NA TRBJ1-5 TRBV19 CASSRENSNQPQHF TGTGCCAGTAGTAGAGAAAATAGCAATCAGCCCCAGCATTTT
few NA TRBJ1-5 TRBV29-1 CSVLGTGGEQPQHF TGCAGCGTTTTAGGGACCGGAGGGGAGCAGCCCCAGCATTTT
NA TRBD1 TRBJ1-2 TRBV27 CTSSIQMTGGNGYTF TGTACCAGCAGTATCCAAATGACAGGGGGTAATGGCTACACCTTC
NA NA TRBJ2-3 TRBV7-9 CASTTDSSTDTQYF TGTGCCAGCACCACAGACTCTTCCACAGATACGCAGTATTTT
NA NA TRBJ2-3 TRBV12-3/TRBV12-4 CASSLLATHPTDTQYF TGTGCCAGCAGTTTATTAGCTACCCACCCAACAGATACGCAGTATTTT
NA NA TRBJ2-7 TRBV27 CASRYRRHYEQYF TGTGCCAGCAGATATCGCCGACACTACGAGCAGTACTTC
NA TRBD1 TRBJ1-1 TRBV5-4 CASSLDRTGLNTEAFF TGTGCCAGCAGCCTGGACAGGACGGGGCTGAACACTGAAGCTTTCTTT
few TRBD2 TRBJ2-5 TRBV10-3 CASRTSGGAPDRGKETQYF TGTGCCAGCAGGACTAGCGGGGGGGCCCCTGACCGGGGAAAAGAGACCCAGTACTTC
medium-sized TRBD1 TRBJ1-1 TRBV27 CASSPGQGVGTEAFF TGTGCCAGCAGCCCGGGACAGGGGGTAGGAACTGAAGCTTTCTTT
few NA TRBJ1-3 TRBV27 CASSPPSHRGNTIYF TGTGCCAGCAGTCCACCTTCTCATCGAGGAAACACCATATATTTT
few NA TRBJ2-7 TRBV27 CAIGSPLGGYEQYF TGTGCCATCGGGAGTCCGCTCGGGGGATACGAGCAGTACTTC
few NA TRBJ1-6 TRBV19 CASSIQNSPLHF TGTGCCAGTAGTATACAGAATTCACCCCTCCACTTT
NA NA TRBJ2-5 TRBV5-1 CASSLTSWGGIQETQYF TGCGCCAGCAGCTTGACTAGCTGGGGCGGGATCCAAGAGACCCAGTACTTC
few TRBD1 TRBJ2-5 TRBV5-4 CASSTKTGPETQYF TGTGCCAGCAGCACCAAGACAGGGCCAGAGACCCAGTACTTC
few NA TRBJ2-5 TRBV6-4 CASSPESGGGEETQYF TGTGCCAGCAGCCCCGAAAGCGGTGGCGGGGAAGAGACCCAGTACTTC
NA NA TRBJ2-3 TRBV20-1 CSARAGTDTQYF TGCAGTGCTAGAGCCGGAACAGATACGCAGTATTTT
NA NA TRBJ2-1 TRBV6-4 CASSAGENNEQFF TGTGCCAGCAGTGCGGGGGAGAACAATGAGCAGTTCTTC
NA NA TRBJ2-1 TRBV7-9 CASSWDYNEQFF TGTGCCAGCAGCTGGGACTACAATGAGCAGTTCTTC
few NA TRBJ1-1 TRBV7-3 CASSPSSMNTEAFF TGTGCCAGCAGCCCCTCAAGTATGAACACTGAAGCTTTCTTT
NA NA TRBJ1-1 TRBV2 CASSDSPGATEAFF TGTGCCAGCAGTGATTCCCCAGGGGCGACTGAAGCTTTCTTT
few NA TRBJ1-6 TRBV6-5 CASSYSGAAVGYSPLHF TGTGCCAGCAGTTACTCGGGAGCAGCGGTTGGATATTCACCCCTCCACTTT
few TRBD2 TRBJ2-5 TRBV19 CASDTSGGAKETQYF TGTGCCAGTGATACTAGCGGGGGGGCGAAAGAGACCCAGTACTTC
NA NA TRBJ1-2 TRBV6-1 CTSSSDAYYGYTF TGTACCAGCAGCTCCGACGCGTACTATGGCTACACCTTC
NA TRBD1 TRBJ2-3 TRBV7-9 CASSPDRGQDTQYF TGTGCCAGCAGCCCGGACAGGGGACAAGATACGCAGTATTTT
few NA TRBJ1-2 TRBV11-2 CASSLDTYYGYTF TGTGCCAGCAGCTTAGACACCTACTATGGCTACACCTTC
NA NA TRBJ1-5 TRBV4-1 CASSQGQDSNQPQHF TGCGCCAGCAGCCAAGGGCAAGATAGCAATCAGCCCCAGCATTTT
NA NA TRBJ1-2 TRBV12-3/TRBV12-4 CASSLFTRADYGYTF TGTGCCAGCAGTTTGTTCACGCGCGCTGACTATGGCTACACCTTC
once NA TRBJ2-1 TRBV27 CASSFGLLFLGNEQFF TGTGCCAGCAGTTTCGGCCTACTGTTTTTGGGGAATGAGCAGTTCTTC
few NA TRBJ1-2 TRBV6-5 CASSLDSYGYTF TGTGCCAGCAGTTTGGACAGCTATGGCTACACCTTC
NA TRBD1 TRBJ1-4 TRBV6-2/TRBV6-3 CASSYLGQGDEKLFF TGTGCCAGCAGTTATTTGGGACAGGGGGATGAAAAACTGTTTTTT
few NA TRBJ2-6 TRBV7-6 CASRSGANVLTF TGTGCCAGCAGGTCTGGGGCCAACGTCCTGACTTTC
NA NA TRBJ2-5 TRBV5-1 CASSLVSSQETQYF TGCGCCAGCAGCTTGGTTAGCAGCCAAGAGACCCAGTACTTC
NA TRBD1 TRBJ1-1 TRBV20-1 CSASLTEGALTEVFF TGCAGTGCTTCGCTGACGGAGGGGGCTCTCACTGAAGTTTTCTTT
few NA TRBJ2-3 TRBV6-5 CASSYRGLTDTQYF TGTGCCAGCAGTTACCGCGGGTTAACAGATACGCAGTATTTT
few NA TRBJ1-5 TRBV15 CATTRGVNQPQHF TGTGCCACCACTCGAGGGGTTAATCAGCCCCAGCATTTT
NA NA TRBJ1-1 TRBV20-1 CSAFRPDTEAFF TGCAGTGCCTTTCGGCCCGACACTGAAGCTTTCTTT
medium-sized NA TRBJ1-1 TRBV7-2 CASSSDSTTEAFF TGTGCCAGCAGCTCGGACAGCACTACTGAAGCTTTCTTT
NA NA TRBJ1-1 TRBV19 CASRRLGPHTEAFF TGTGCCAGTAGGCGACTTGGACCCCACACTGAAGCTTTCTTT
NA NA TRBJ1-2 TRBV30 CAWSVGGYGYTF TGTGCCTGGAGTGTTGGAGGTTATGGCTACACCTTC
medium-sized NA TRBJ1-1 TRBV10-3 CAISQQADTEAFF TGTGCCATCAGCCAACAGGCTGACACTGAAGCTTTCTTT
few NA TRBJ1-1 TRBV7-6 CASSGDGGNTEAFF TGTGCCAGCAGCGGAGACGGGGGAAACACTGAAGCTTTCTTT
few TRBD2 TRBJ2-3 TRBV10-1 CASSGSSGGVTDTQYF TGCGCCAGCAGCGGCTCTAGCGGGGGAGTTACAGATACGCAGTATTTT
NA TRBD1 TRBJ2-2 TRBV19 CASGGGQGAPGELFF TGTGCCAGTGGGGGGGGACAGGGAGCCCCCGGGGAGCTGTTTTTT
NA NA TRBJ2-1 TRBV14 CASSQDRGRGSVNEQFF TGTGCCAGCAGCCAAGATCGCGGGCGGGGTAGCGTCAATGAGCAGTTCTTC
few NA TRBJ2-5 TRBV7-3 CASRTGHEETQYF TGTGCCAGCAGGACAGGACATGAAGAGACCCAGTACTTC
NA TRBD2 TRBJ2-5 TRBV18 CASSQTSIQETQYF TGTGCCAGCTCACAGACTAGCATACAAGAGACCCAGTACTTC
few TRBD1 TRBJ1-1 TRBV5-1 CASSSTGQGNTEAFF TGCGCCAGCAGCTCAACGGGACAGGGGAACACTGAAGCTTTCTTT
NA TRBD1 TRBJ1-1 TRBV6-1 CASSKQGMNTEAFF TGTGCCAGCTCTAAACAGGGGATGAACACTGAAGCTTTCTTT